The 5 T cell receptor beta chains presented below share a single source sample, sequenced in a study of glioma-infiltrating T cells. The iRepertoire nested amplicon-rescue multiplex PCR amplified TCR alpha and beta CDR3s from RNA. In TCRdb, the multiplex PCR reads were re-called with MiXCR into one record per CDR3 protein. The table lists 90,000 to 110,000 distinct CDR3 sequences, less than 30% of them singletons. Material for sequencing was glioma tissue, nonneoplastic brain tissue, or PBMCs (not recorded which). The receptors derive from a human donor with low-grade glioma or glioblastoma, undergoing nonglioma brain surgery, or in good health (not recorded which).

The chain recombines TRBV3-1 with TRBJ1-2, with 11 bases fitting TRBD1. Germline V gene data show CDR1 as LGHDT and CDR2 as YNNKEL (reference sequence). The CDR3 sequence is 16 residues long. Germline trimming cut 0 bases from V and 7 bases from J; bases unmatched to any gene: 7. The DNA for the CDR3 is TGTGCCAGCAGCCAAGAGGGGACAGGGGGTTTGGGTGGCTACACCTTC. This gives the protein CASSQEGTGGLGGYTF.

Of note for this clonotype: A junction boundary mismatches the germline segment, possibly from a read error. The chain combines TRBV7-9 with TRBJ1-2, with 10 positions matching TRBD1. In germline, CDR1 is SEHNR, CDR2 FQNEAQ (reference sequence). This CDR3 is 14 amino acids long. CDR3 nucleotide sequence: TGTGACAGCAGCTTATTAGGACAGGGGGATGGCTACACCTTC. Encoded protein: CDSSLLGQGDGYTF.

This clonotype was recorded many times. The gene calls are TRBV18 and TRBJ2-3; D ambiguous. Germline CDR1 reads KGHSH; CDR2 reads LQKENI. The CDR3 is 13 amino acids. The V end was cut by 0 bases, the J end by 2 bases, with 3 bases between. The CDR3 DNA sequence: TGTGCCAGCTCACCACCGTCCACAGATACGCAGTATTTT. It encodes CASSPPSTDTQYF.

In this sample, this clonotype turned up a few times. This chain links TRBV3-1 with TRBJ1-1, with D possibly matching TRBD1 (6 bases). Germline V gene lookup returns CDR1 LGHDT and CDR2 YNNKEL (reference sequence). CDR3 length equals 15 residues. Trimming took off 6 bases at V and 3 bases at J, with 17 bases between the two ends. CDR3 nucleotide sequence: TGTGCCAGCAGTTTGGTTAAAGGGGGGGACACTGAAGCTTTCTTT. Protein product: CASSLVKGGDTEAFF.

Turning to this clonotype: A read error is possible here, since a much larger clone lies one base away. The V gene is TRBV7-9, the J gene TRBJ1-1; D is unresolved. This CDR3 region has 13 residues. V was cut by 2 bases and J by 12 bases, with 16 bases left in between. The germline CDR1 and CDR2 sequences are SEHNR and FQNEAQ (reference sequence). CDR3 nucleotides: TGTGCCAGCAGCTTAAGTAGAACAGCCTCGTCTTTCTTT. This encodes CASSLSRTASSFF.